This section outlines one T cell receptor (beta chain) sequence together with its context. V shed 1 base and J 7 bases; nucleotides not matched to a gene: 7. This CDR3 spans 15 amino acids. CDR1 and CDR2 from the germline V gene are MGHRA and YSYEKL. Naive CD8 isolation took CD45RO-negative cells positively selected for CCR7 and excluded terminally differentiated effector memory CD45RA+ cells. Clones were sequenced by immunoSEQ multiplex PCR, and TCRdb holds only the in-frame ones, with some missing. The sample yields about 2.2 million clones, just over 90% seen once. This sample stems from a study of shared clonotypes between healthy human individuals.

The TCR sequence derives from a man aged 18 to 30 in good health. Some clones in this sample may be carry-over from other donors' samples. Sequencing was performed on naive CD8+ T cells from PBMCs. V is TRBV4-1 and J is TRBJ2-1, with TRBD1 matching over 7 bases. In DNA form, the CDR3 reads TGCGCCAGCAGCCAAGGCTCGCAGGGGGTGAATGAGCAGTTCTTC. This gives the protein CASSQGSQGVNEQFF.